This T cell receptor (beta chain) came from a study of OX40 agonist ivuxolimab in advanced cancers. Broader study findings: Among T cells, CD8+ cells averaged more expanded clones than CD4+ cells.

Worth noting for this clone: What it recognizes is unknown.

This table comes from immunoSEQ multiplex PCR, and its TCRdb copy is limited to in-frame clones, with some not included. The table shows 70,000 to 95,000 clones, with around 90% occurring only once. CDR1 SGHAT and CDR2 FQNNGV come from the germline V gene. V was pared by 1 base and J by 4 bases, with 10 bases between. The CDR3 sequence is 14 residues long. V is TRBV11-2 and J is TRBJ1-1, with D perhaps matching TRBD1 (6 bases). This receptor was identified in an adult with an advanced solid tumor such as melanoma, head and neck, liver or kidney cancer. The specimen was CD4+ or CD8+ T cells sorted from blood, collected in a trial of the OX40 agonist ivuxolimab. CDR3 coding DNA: TGTGCCAGCAGCTTAGGGCTACAGGGCACTGAAGCTTTCTTT. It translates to CASSLGLQGTEAFF.